This T cell receptor beta chain was captured in a study of blood T cell repertoires in COVID-19. Study as a whole: Some COVID-19 samples were acute and others convalescent; all came from the United States, Italy and Spain. Nucleic acid was either cDNA or gDNA, and it came from T cells, B-cell-depleted T cells, or PBMCs.

In germline, CDR1 is MGHRA, CDR2 YSYEKL. The V and J ends lost 4 bases and 4 bases, in that order; junction bases with no gene match: 4. CDR3 size: 14 residues. Original handling: Reference gene primers were amplified, and this amplification served to estimate nucleated cell counts. Clones were read by immunoSEQ multiplex PCR, and TCRdb kept only the in-frame ones, dropping some. V and J calls and clone size are as listed in that table; D and trimming were resolved from the DNA. The sample holds around 110,000 clones, about 79% seen once. The receptor comes from a woman in her 70s with acute or convalescent COVID-19. The sequencing sample was made of peripheral blood. The rearrangement joins TRBV4-1 to TRBJ2-5; 9 nucleotides line up with TRBD2. The CDR3 region has the DNA TGCGCCAGCAGCCGAGTAGCGGGGGCAGAGACCCAGTACTTC. This encodes CASSRVAGAETQYF.